The 5 T cell receptor beta chains presented below share a single source sample, sequenced in a study of response to subunit inactivated influenza vaccine. TCRdb independently ran MiXCR on the RT-PCR reads; one entry per CDR3 protein. The repertoire holds approximately 530,000 distinct CDR3 sequences, with roughly 13% as singletons. This sample comprised PBMCs from blood, obtained 40 to 50 days after vaccination. These receptors were obtained from a man aged 50 to 59 who received an inactivated influenza vaccine.

The J gene is TRBJ2-3, the V gene TRBV6-1; tentatively, D is TRBD1 (7 bases). The ends were cut back, 6 bases at V and 2 bases at J, with 15 bases in the middle. The germline gives CDR1 MNHNS, CDR2 SASEGT. The CDR3 totals 15 residues. This chain's CDR3 is CASSPRDRNTDTQYF. The CDR3 DNA sequence: TGTGCCAGCAGCCCGCGGGACAGAAACACAGATACGCAGTATTTT.

This clonotype was seen many times. The V gene is TRBV29-1, the J gene TRBJ1-1, with 8 bases identical to TRBD1. Trimming cost V 4 bases and J 2 bases; bases outside gene matches: 3. This CDR3 region has 13 residues. Germline V lookup: CDR1 SQVTM, CDR2 ANQGSEA. The CDR3: CSVGDRRNTEAFF. As DNA, the CDR3 is TGCAGCGTTGGGGACAGGAGAAACACTGAAGCTTTCTTT.

This clonotype was detected ten times or more. The chain carries TRBV12-3 or TRBV12-4 and TRBJ2-5; 9 positions agree with TRBD1. Trimming cost V 6 bases and J 3 bases; bases outside gene matches: 2. The CDR3 has 13 amino acids. CDR3 DNA sequence: TGTGCCAGCAGCAGGACAGGGGAAGAGACCCAGTACTTC. Translated: CASSRTGEETQYF.

This clonotype showed up just a few times. The rearrangement uses TRBV20-1 and TRBJ2-5, with a tentative D call TRBD1 (6 bases). The germline gives CDR1 DFQATT, CDR2 SNEGSKA (reference sequence). The CDR3 extends over 13 amino acids. The V gene lost 0 bases and the J gene lost 4 bases, with 9 bases spanning the gap. DNA for the CDR3: TGCAGTGCTAGAGAACAGGGTACAGAGACCCAGTACTTC. This encodes CSAREQGTETQYF.

The sample holds many counts of this clonotype. The chain employs TRBV12-3 or TRBV12-4 and TRBJ2-1; TRBD2 agrees at 7 bases. With 7 bases clipped from V and 2 bases from J, the junction kept 8 bases outside the gene matches. The CDR3 has 15 amino acids. The CDR3 sequence: CASTLGGGPYNEQFF. CDR3 sequence (DNA): TGTGCCAGCACCCTGGGGGGAGGGCCCTACAATGAGCAGTTCTTC.